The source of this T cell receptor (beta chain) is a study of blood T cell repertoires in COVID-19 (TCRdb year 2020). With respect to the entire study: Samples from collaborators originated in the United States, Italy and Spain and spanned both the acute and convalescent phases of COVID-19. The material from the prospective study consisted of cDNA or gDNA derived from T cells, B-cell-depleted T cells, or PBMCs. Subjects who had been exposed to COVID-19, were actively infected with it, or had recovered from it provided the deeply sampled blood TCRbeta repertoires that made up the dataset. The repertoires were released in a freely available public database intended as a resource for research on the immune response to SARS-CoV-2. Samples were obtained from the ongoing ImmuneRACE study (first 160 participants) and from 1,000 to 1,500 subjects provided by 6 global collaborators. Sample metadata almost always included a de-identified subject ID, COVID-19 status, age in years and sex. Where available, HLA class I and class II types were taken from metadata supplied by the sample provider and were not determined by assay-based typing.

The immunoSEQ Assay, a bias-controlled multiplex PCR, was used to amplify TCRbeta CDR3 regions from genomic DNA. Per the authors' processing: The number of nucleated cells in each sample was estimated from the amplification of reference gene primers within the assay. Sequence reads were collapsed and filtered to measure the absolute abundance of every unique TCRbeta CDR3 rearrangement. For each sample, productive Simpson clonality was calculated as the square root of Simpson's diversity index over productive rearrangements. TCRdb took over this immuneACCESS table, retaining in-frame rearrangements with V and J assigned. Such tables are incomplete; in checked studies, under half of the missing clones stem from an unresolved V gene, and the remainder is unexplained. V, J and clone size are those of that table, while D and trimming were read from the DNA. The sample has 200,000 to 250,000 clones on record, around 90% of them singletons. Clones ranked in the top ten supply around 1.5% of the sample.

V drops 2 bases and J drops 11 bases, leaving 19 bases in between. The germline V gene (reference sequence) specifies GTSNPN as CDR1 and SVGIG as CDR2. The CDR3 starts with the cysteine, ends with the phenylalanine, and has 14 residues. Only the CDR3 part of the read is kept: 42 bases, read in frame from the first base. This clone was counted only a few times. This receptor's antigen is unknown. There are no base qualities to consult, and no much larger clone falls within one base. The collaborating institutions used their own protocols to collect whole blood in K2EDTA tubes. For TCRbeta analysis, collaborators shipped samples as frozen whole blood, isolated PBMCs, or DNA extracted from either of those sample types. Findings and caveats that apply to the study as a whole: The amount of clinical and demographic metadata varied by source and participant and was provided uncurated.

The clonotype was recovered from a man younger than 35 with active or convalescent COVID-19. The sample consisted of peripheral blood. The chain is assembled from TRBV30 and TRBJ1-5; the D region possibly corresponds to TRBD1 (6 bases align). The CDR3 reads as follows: CAWSKGGGGAAQHF. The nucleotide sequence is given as TGTGCCTGGAGTAAAGGGGGGGGCGGGGCAGCCCAGCATTTT.